This entry lists 17 T cell receptor beta chains sequenced from one sample in a study of T cell responses to AZD1222 COVID-19 vaccine. The repertoire was sequenced with immunoSEQ multiplex PCR; TCRdb's copy has only in-frame clones and lacks some. The sample has over 85,000 clones, roughly nine tenths seen once. Source: peripheral blood, taken on day 0 of AZD1222 vaccination. The source is an adult in good health.

The gene calls are TRBV29-1 and TRBJ1-4; TRBD1 is a possible D gene (5 bases). V dropped 3 bases and J dropped 5 bases, with 7 bases sitting between them. Germline V gene sequence: CDR1 SQVTM, CDR2 ANQGSEA. This CDR3 spans 12 amino acids. In DNA, the CDR3 is TGCAGCGTTGACCGGGGGAATGAAAAACTGTTTTTT. Its protein is CSVDRGNEKLFF.

The V and J genes are TRBV5-6 and TRBJ2-7; tentative D call: TRBD1 (5 bases). This CDR3 contains 16 residues. With 2 bases removed from V and 0 bases from J, the gap between germline ends came to 15 bases. The germline V gene has CDR1 SGHDT and CDR2 YYEEEE. The CDR3 region has the DNA TGTGCCAGCAGCTTCTCGGCCGGCAGGGCCTCCTACGAGCAGTACTTC. It yields the protein CASSFSAGRASYEQYF.

The genes are TRBV3-1 (or the pseudogene TRBV3-2) and TRBJ2-7; D might be TRBD1 or TRBD2, each matching 5 bases. Germline-derived CDR1 and CDR2 are LGHDT and YNNKEL (reference sequence). The CDR3 loop spans 14 amino acids. V lost 4 bases and J 2 bases, leaving 12 bases between the germline ends. The CDR3, as DNA: TGTGCCAGCAGCCCCCGGGGCTTAACCTACGAGCAGTACTTC. Residues: CASSPRGLTYEQYF.

V gene TRBV9 combines with J gene TRBJ1-1; D not certain. The ends were cut back, 4 bases at V and 3 bases at J, with 13 bases in the middle. Per germline, CDR1 SGDLS and CDR2 YYNGEE. This CDR3 is 14 amino acids long. The CDR3 reads CASSLLGRDTEAFF. The CDR3 DNA is TGTGCCAGCAGCCTTCTTGGTCGGGACACTGAAGCTTTCTTT.

The J gene is TRBJ1-1, the V gene TRBV7-8; 8 nucleotides match TRBD1. The V gene's germline CDR1 is SGHVS and CDR2 FQNEAQ. J gave up 6 bases and V 2 bases, and 8 bases lay outside the gene matches. This CDR3 comprises 15 residues. This chain's CDR3 is CASSLQGAVRAEAFF. The CDR3 bases are TGTGCCAGCAGCTTACAGGGGGCAGTTAGAGCTGAAGCTTTCTTT. Filled out from reference TRBV7-8 and TRBJ1-1, the complete variable domain reads GAGVSQSPRYKVAKRGQDVALRCDPISGHVSLFWYQQALGQGPEFLTYFQNEAQLDKSGLPSDRFFAERPEGSVSTLKIQRTQQEDSAVYLCASSLQGAVRAEAFFGQGTRLTVV.

This chain joins TRBV4-1 and TRBJ2-7, with D maybe TRBD2 (6 bases). CDR3 size: 15 residues. Trimming stripped 1 base from V and 3 bases from J, with 13 bases between. Germline assignment: CDR1 MGHRA and CDR2 YSYEKL. CDR3 sequence: CASSQGASVDYEQYF. The CDR3 nucleotides read TGCGCCAGCAGCCAAGGGGCTAGCGTTGACTACGAGCAGTACTTC.

The CDR3 protein is CSVRDGSEQYF. The CDR3 nucleotides are TGCAGCGTCCGGGACGGATCAGAGCAGTACTTC. The chain is built from TRBV29-1 and TRBJ2-7; D might be TRBD1 or TRBD2, each matching 5 bases. Per germline, CDR1 SQVTM and CDR2 ANQGSEA. The CDR3 consists of 11 residues. The V end lost 6 bases, the J end lost 7 bases, and 13 bases lay between the germline ends.

This clone was detected once. J is TRBJ2-3 and V is TRBV18; TRBD1 might be the D (5 bases). CDR1 is KGHSH and CDR2 is LQKENI in the germline V gene. The CDR3 contains 14 residues. The V and J ends lost 8 bases and 4 bases respectively, with 16 bases between them. In DNA form, the CDR3 reads TGTGCCAGCACCCAGGGCTTGAATCCAGATACGCAGTATTTT. It is translated as CASTQGLNPDTQYF.

V usage is TRBV10-3 and J usage is TRBJ2-7; no firm D call. Trimming pared 3 bases from V and 3 bases from J, leaving 6 bases between. Germline V gene sequence: CDR1 ENHRY, CDR2 SYGVKD. The CDR3 extends over 12 amino acids. The CDR3 bases are TGTGCCATCAGTGATGGCGTCTACGAGCAGTACTTC. This gives the protein CAISDGVYEQYF.

This chain joins TRBV9 and TRBJ2-7; D is undetermined. V gave up 0 bases and J gave up 1 base, with 8 bases separating them. CDR3 size: 14 residues. The germline V gene has CDR1 SGDLS and CDR2 YYNGEE. Here the CDR3 reads CASSVGTDSYEQYF. CDR3 DNA: TGTGCCAGCAGCGTAGGTACGGATTCCTACGAGCAGTACTTC.

The chain combines TRBV28 with TRBJ1-1; D may be TRBD1 (6 bases). Trimming took off 6 bases at V and 8 bases at J, with 19 bases between the two ends. Per germline, CDR1 MDHEN and CDR2 SYDVKM. The CDR3 is made up of 14 amino acids. CDR3 DNA sequence: TGTGCCAGCAGCTCCACGGGGGGGGCTAGGGAAGCTTTCTTT. Protein sequence: CASSSTGGAREAFF.

V and J are TRBV18 and TRBJ1-1, with D perhaps TRBD1 (6 bases). Germline V CDR1 and CDR2: KGHSH, LQKENI. The CDR3 covers 15 residues. The germline V and J ends were trimmed by 0 bases and 2 bases, with 10 bases remaining between them. CDR3 loop: CASSPPGRGNTEAFF. The CDR3, as DNA: TGTGCCAGCTCACCACCGGGCAGGGGAAACACTGAAGCTTTCTTT.

V usage is TRBV30 and J usage is TRBJ2-3; 7 bases match TRBD2. Losses at the gene ends were 0 bases for V and 2 bases for J; bases not matched to a gene: 8. This CDR3 is built from 16 residues. Germline V lookup: CDR1 GTSNPN, CDR2 SVGIG (reference sequence). For the CDR3, the DNA is TGTGCCTGGAGTGTATTTGAGCGGGGTCCCACAGATACGCAGTATTTT. Translated: CAWSVFERGPTDTQYF.

This chain joins TRBV18 and TRBJ1-1; unclear D gene. The CDR3 sequence is 15 residues long. V was cut by 1 base and J by 3 bases, with 12 bases left in between. CDR1 is KGHSH and CDR2 is LQKENI in the germline V gene. CDR3 sequence reads: CASSPQHSRDTEAFF. The CDR3, as DNA: TGTGCCAGCTCACCACAGCACTCGAGGGACACTGAAGCTTTCTTT. The complete variable domain, with remaining parts taken from reference TRBV18 and TRBJ1-1, reads NAGVMQNPRHLVRRRGQEARLRCSPMKGHSHVYWYRQLPEEGLKFMVYLQKENIIDESGMPKERFSAEFPKEGPSILRIQQVVRGDSAAYFCASSPQHSRDTEAFFGQGTRLTVV.

V usage is TRBV7-6 and J usage is TRBJ2-5; weak D call: TRBD2 (6 bases). The V end lost 7 bases, the J end lost 5 bases, and 14 bases lay between the germline ends. The CDR3 has 13 amino acids. Germline V lookup: CDR1 SGHVS, CDR2 FNYEAQ. The CDR3 DNA reads as TGTGCCAGCAATCGGGGGACGATCGAGACCCAGTACTTC. Protein: CASNRGTIETQYF.

This CDR3 is CASRKTGGGQPQHF. The CDR3 DNA sequence: TGCGCCAGTAGAAAGACAGGGGGCGGTCAGCCCCAGCATTTT. J is TRBJ1-5 and V is TRBV10-2, with 10 bases fitting TRBD1. The germline V gene has CDR1 WSHSY and CDR2 SAAADI. Trimming at V came to 9 bases and at J to 6 bases, leaving 8 bases not matched to a gene. The CDR3 consists of 14 residues.

This rearrangement joins TRBV7-2 to TRBJ2-3, with 10 bases identical to TRBD1. The CDR3 has 16 amino acids. Germline V lookup: CDR1 SGHTA, CDR2 FQGNSA. V lost 5 bases, J lost 3 bases, and 8 bases stayed unmatched. The CDR3 bases are TGTGCCAGCAGCCCGCGGGACAGGGGAATAACAGATACGCAGTATTTT. Protein product: CASSPRDRGITDTQYF.